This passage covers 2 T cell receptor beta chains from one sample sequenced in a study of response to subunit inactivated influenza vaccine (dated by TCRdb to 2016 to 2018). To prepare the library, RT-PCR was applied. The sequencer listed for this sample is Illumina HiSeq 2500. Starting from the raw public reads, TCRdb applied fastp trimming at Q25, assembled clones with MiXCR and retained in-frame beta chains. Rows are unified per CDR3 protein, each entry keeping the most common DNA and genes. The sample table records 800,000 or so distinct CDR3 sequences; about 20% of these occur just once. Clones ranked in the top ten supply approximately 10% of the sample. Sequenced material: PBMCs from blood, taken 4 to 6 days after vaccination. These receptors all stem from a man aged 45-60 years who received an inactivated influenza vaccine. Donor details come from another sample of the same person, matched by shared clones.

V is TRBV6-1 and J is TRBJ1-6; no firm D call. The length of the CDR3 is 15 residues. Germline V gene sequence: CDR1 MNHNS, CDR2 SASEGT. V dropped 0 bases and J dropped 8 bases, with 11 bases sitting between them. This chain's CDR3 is CASSEAQFRHSPLHF. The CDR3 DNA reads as TGTGCCAGCAGTGAAGCGCAATTTCGGCATTCACCCCTCCACTTT.

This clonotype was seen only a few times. This CDR3 is CSASLKGGPRYGEQFF. CDR3 nucleotides: TGCAGTGCTAGCCTAAAGGGGGGACCCCGGTACGGTGAGCAGTTCTTC. This rearrangement joins TRBV20-1 to TRBJ2-1; either TRBD1 or TRBD2 may fit D (6 bases each). Per the germline V gene, CDR1 is DFQATT and CDR2 is SNEGSKA (reference sequence). The CDR3 covers 16 residues. Trimming removed 3 bases from V and 9 bases from J, with 24 bases in between.